Detailed here is one T cell receptor beta chain. What it binds is unknown. This sample was included in a study of shared clonotypes between healthy human individuals. Study-wide points: Incomplete sequencing of sorted subsets was indicated by rarefaction despite large depth.

The germline V gene encodes CDR1 MNHNY and CDR2 SVGAGI (reference sequence). CDR3 length: 10 amino acids. V lost 4 bases to trimming and J lost 4 bases, with 1 base between them. Naive CD8 populations comprised CD45RO-negative cells positively selected for CCR7, excluding terminally differentiated effector memory CD45RA+ cells. The table came from immunoSEQ multiplex PCR; TCRdb's copy has only in-frame clones and leaves some out. The data show about 870,000 clones, roughly 92% seen once. The sample comprised naive CD8+ T cells sorted from blood. The TCR comes from a man aged 25 to 45 in good health. This chain uses TRBV6-6 with TRBJ1-2; unclear D gene. The chain's CDR3 is CASSFYGYTF. DNA of the CDR3: TGTGCCAGCAGTTTCTATGGCTACACCTTC.